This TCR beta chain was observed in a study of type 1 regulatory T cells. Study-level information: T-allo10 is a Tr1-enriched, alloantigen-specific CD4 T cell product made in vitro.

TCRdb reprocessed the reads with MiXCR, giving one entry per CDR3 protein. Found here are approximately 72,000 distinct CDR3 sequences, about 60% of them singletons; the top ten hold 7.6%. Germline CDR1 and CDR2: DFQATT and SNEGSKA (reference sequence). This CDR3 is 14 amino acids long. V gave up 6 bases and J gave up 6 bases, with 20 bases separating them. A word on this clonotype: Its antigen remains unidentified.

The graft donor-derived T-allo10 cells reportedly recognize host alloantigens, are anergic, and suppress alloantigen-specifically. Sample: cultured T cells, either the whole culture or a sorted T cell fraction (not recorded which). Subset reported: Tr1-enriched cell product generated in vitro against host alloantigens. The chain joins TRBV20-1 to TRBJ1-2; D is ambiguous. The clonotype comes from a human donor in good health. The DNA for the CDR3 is TGCAGTGCCATCGGAAGCGGGGAGTGGAATGGCTACACCTTC. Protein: CSAIGSGEWNGYTF.